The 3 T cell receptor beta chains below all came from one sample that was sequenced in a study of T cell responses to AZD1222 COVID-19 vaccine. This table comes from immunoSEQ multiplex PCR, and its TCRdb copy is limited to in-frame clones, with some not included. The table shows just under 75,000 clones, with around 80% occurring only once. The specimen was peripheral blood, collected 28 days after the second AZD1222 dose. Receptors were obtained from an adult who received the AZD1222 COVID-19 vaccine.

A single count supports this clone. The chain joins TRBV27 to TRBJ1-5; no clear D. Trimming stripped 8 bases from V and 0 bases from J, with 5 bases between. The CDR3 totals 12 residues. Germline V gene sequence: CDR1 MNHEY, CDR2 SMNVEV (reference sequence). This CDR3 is CASGFSNQPQHF. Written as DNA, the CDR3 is TGTGCCAGCGGGTTTAGCAATCAGCCCCAGCATTTT.

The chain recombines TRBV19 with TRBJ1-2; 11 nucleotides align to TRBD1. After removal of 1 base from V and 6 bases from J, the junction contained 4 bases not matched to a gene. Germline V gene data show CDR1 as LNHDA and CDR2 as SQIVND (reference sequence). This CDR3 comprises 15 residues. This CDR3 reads CASSIGGQGANGYTF. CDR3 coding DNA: TGTGCCAGTAGTATAGGAGGACAGGGGGCCAATGGCTACACCTTC. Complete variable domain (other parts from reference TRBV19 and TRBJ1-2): DGGITQSPKYLFRKEGQNVTLSCEQNLNHDAMYWYRQDPGQGLRLIYYSQIVNDFQKGDIAEGYSVSREKKESFPLTVTSAQKNPTAFYLCASSIGGQGANGYTFGSGTRLTVV.

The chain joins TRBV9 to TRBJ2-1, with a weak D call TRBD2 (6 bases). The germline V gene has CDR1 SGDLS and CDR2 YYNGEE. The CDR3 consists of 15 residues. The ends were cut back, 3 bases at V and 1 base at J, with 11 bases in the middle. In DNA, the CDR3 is TGTGCCAGCAGCGGGATTGGGGGGTCCTACAATGAGCAGTTCTTC. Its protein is CASSGIGGSYNEQFF.